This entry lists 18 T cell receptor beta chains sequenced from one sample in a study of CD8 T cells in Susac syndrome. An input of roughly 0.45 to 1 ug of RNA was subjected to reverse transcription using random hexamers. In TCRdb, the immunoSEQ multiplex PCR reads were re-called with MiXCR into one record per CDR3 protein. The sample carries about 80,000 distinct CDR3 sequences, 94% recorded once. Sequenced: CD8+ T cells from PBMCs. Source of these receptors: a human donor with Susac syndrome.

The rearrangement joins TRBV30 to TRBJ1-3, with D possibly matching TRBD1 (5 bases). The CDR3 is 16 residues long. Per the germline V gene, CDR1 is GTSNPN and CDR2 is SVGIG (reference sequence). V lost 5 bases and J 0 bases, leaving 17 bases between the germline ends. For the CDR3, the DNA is TGTGCCTGGCATAACTCGGGGGGATACTCTGGAAACACCATATATTTT. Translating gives CAWHNSGGYSGNTIYF.

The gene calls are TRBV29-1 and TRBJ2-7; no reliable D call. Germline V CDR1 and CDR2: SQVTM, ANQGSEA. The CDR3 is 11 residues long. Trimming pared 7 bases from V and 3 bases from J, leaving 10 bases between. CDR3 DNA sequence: TGCAGCGGCTGGGGTAACTACGAGCAGTACTTC. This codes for CSGWGNYEQYF.

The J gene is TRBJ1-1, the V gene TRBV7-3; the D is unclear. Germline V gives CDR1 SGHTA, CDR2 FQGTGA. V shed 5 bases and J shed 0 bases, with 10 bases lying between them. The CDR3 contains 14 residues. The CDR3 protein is CASSPTGMNTEAFF. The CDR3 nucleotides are TGTGCCAGCAGCCCCACGGGCATGAACACTGAAGCTTTCTTT.

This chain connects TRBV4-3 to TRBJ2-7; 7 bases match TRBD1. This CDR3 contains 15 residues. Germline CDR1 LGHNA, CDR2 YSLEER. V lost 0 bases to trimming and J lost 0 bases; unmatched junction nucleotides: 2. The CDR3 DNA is TGCGCCAGCAGCCAAGAGGCAGGGGGCTCCTACGAGCAGTACTTC. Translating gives CASSQEAGGSYEQYF.

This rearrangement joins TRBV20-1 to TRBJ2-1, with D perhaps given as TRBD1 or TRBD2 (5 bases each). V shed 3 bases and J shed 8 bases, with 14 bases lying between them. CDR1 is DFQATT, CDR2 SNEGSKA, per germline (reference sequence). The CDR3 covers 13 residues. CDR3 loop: CSASIGEYDEQFF. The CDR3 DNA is TGCAGTGCTAGTATAGGGGAGTATGATGAGCAGTTCTTC.

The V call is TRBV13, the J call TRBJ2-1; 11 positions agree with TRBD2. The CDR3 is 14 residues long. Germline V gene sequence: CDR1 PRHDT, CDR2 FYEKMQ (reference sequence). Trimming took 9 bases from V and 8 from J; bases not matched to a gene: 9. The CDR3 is CASGTSGRSDEQFF. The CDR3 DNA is TGTGCCAGTGGAACTAGCGGGAGATCGGATGAGCAGTTCTTC.

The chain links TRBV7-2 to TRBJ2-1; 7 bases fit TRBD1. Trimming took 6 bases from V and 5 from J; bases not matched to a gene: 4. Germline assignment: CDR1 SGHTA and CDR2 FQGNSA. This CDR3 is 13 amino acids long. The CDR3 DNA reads TGTGCCAGCAGGGTAACAGGGGACAATGAGCAGTTCTTC. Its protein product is CASRVTGDNEQFF.

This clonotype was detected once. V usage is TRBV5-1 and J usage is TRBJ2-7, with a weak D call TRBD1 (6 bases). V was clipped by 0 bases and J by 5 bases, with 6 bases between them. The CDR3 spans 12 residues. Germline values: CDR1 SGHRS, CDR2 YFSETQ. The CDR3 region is CASSLAGDEQYF. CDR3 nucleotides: TGCGCCAGCAGCTTGGCAGGGGACGAGCAGTACTTC.

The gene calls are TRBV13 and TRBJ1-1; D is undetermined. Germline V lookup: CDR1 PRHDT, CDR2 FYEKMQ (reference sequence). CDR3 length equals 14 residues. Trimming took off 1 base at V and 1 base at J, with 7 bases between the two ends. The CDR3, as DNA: TGTGCCAGCAGCTTAGACCAGGAGAACACTGAAGCTTTCTTT. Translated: CASSLDQENTEAFF. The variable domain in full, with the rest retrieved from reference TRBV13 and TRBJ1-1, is AAGVIQSPRHLIKEKRETATLKCYPIPRHDTVYWYQQGPGQDPQFLISFYEKMQSDKGSIPDRFSAQQFSDYHSELNMSSLELGDSALYFCASSLDQENTEAFFGQGTRLTVV.

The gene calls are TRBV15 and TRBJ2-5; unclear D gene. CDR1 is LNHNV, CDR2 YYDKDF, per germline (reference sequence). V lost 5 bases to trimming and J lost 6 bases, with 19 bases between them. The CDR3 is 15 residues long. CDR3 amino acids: CATSGPQRPPKTQYF. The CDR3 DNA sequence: TGTGCCACCAGCGGCCCCCAACGACCCCCCAAGACCCAGTACTTC.

CDR3 in DNA: TGTGCCAGCAGTTTATGGGGGGCGGGTAATCAGCCCCAGCATTTT. Translation gives CASSLWGAGNQPQHF. V usage is TRBV28 and J usage is TRBJ1-5; possibly TRBD1 for D (6 bases). Germline V gene data show CDR1 as MDHEN and CDR2 as SYDVKM. Trimming shortened V by 0 bases and J by 4 bases, and 10 bases separated the two germline ends. The CDR3 extends over 15 amino acids.

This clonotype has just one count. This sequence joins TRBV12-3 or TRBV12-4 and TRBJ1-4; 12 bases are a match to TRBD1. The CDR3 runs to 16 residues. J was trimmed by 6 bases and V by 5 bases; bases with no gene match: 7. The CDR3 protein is CASSQGQGAGDEKLFF. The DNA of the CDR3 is TGTGCCAGCAGTCAGGGACAGGGGGCGGGTGATGAAAAACTGTTTTTT.

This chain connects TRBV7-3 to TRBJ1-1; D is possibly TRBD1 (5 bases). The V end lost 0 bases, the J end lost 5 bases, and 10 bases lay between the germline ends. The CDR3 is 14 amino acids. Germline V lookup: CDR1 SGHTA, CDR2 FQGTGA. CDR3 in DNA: TGTGCCAGCAGCTTAACTATGGGGGGAACTGAAGCTTTCTTT. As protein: CASSLTMGGTEAFF.

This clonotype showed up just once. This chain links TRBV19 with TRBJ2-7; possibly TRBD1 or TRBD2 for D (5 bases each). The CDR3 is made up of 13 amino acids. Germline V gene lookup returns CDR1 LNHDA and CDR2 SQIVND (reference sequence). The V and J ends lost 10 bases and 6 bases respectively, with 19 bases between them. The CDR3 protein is CATWDHDLSEQYF. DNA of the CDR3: TGTGCCACCTGGGACCACGATCTCTCCGAGCAGTACTTC.

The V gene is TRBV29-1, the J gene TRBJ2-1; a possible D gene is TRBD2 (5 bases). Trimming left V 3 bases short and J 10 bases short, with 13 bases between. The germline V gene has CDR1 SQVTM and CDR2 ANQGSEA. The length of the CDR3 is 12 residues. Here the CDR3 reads CSVEVGNLEQFF. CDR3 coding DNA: TGCAGCGTTGAGGTCGGGAATCTCGAGCAGTTCTTC.

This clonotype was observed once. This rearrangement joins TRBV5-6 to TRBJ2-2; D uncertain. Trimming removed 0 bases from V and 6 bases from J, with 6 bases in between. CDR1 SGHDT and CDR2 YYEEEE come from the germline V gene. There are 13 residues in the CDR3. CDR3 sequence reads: CASSLVSAGELFF. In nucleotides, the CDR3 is TGTGCCAGCAGCTTGGTAAGCGCCGGGGAGCTGTTTTTT.

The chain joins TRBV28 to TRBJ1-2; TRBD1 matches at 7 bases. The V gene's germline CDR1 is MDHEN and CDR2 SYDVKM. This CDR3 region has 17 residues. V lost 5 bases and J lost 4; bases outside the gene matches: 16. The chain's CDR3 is CASSHFLSLTGRYGYTF. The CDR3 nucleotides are TGTGCCAGCAGTCACTTCTTATCCCTGACAGGGCGCTATGGCTACACCTTC.

CDR3 loop: CASSLMENSYEQYF. CDR3 nucleotides: TGTGCCAGCAGCTTAATGGAGAACTCCTACGAGCAGTACTTC. This sequence joins TRBV5-4 and TRBJ2-7; the D is unclear. Germline assignment: CDR1 SGHNT and CDR2 YYREEE (reference sequence). CDR3 length: 14 amino acids. Trimming left V 2 bases short and J 0 bases short, with 9 bases between.